At least ten counts were recorded for the clone carrying this TCR beta chain. MiXCR, run by TCRdb on the 5' RACE reads, gives a single entry per CDR3 protein. This sample has some 96,000 distinct CDR3 sequences, with 11% found just once. This sample was taken from a study of early T cells in non-severe SARS-CoV-2 infection. The CDR3 has 15 residues. V dropped 5 bases and J dropped 4; count of bases not matched to a gene: 8. V is TRBV12-3 or TRBV12-4 and J is TRBJ2-3, with 8 bases matching TRBD2. The sample in question was whole blood, obtained at baseline. This clonotype was obtained from an adult who was a healthcare worker with PCR-confirmed SARS-CoV-2 infection or an uninfected control (not recorded which). The DNA of the CDR3 is TGTGCCAGCAGTCCACGCCAAGCGGGAGCAGATACGCAGTATTTT. Its protein product is CASSPRQAGADTQYF.